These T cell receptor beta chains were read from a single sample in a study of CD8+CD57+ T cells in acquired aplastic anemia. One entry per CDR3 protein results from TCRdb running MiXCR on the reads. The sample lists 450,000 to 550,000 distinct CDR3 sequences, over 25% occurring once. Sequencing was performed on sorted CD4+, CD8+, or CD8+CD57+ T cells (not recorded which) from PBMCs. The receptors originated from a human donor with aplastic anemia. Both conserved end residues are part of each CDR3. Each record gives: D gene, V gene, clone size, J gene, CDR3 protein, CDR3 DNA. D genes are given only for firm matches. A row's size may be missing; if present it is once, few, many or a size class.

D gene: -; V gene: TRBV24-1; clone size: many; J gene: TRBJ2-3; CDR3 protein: CATAPDLATDTQYF; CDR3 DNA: TGTGCCACAGCCCCAGACCTAGCGACAGATACGCAGTATTTT
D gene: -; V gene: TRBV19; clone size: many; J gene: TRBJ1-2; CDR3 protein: CASSILQGLTNYGYTF; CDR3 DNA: TGTGCCAGTAGTATACTTCAGGGACTCACTAACTATGGCTACACCTTC
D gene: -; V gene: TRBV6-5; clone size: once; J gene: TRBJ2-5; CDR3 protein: CASSFTFAETQYF; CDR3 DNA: TGTGCCAGCAGTTTTACATTTGCGGAGACCCAGTACTTC
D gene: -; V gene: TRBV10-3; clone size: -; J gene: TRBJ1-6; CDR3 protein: CASSGEGGSPLHF; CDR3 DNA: TGTGCCAGCTCGGGAGAGGGGGGTTCACCCCTCCACTTT
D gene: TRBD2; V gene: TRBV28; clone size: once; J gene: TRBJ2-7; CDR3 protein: CASSPTGAGEPPWGNEQYF; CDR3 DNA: TGTGCCAGCTCACCAACCGGGGCGGGAGAGCCCCCCTGGGGGAACGAGCAGTACTTC
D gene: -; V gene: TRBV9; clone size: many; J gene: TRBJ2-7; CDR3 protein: CASSVDGYEQYF; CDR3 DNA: TGTGCCAGCAGCGTCGACGGCTACGAGCAGTACTTC
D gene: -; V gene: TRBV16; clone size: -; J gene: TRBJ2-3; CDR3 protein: CASSQSGFGTDTQYF; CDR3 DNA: TGTGCCAGCAGCCAATCCGGGTTTGGAACAGATACGCAGTATTTT
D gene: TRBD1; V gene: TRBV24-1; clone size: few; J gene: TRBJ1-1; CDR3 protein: CATRGTANTEAFF; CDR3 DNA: TGTGCCACCAGGGGGACAGCGAACACTGAAGCTTTCTTT
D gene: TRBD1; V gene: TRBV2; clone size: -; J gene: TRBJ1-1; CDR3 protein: CASSGTGEFEAFF; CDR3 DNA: TGTGCCAGCAGTGGGACAGGGGAGTTTGAAGCTTTCTTT
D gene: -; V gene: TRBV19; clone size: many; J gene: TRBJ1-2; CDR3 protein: CASSIGWARDYGYTF; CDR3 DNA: TGTGCCAGTAGTATCGGGTGGGCCCGGGACTATGGCTACACCTTC
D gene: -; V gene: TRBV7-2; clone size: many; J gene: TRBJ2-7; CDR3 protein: CASSLADGSYEQYF; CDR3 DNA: TGTGCCAGCAGCTTAGCAGACGGGTCCTACGAGCAGTACTTC
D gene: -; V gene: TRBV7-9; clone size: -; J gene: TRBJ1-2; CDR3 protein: CASSLDSGGYTF; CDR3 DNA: TGTGCCAGCAGCTTAGACAGCGGTGGCTACACCTTC
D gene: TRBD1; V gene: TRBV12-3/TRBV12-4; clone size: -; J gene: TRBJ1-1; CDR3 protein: CASDRKTGVSTEAFF; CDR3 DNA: TGTGCCAGCGATAGAAAGACAGGGGTGAGCACTGAAGCTTTCTTT
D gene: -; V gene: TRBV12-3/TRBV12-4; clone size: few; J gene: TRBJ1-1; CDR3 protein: CASSSRRGRTEAFF; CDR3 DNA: TGTGCCAGCAGTTCCCGACGCGGGAGGACTGAAGCTTTCTTT
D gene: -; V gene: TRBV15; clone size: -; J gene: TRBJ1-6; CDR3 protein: CATSRGWGGSPLHF; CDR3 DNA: TGTGCCACCAGCAGAGGATGGGGGGGGTCACCCCTCCACTTT
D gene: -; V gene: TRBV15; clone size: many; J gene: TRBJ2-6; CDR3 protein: CATASSGANVLTF; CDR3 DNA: TGTGCCACCGCTTCCTCTGGGGCCAACGTCCTGACTTTC
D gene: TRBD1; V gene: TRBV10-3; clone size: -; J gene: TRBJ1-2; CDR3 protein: CAISESSQGAGLSDGYTF; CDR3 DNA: TGTGCCATCAGTGAGTCGTCCCAGGGGGCGGGTTTAAGCGATGGCTACACCTTC
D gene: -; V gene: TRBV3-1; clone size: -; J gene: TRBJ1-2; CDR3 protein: CASSHAGADGYTF; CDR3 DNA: TGTGCCAGCAGCCACGCCGGGGCAGATGGCTACACCTTC
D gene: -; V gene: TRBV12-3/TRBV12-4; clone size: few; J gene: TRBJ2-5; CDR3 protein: CASSFTALGQETQYF; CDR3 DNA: TGTGCCAGCAGTTTTACGGCGCTAGGCCAAGAGACCCAGTACTTC
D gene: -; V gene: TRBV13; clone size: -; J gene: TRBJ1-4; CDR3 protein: CASSSYGQTTNEKLFF; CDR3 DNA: TGTGCCAGCAGCTCCTACGGACAGACAACTAATGAAAAACTGTTTTTT
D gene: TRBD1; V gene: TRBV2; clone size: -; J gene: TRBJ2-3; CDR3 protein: CASSDRRQGPTDTQYF; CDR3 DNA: TGTGCCAGCAGTGACCGAAGACAGGGGCCCACAGATACGCAGTATTTT
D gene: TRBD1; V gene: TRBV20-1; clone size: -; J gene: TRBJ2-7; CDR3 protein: CSAREPGQGGEQYF; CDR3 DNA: TGCAGTGCTAGAGAACCGGGACAGGGCGGCGAGCAGTACTTC
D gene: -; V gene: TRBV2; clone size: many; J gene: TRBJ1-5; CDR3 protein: CASSEAWDGGNQPQHF; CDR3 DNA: TGTGCCAGCAGTGAAGCTTGGGACGGGGGCAATCAGCCCCAGCATTTT
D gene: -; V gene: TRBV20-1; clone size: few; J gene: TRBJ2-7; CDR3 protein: CSARSDLTAGYEQYF; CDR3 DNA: TGCAGTGCTAGATCCGACCTAACGGCGGGGTACGAGCAGTACTTC